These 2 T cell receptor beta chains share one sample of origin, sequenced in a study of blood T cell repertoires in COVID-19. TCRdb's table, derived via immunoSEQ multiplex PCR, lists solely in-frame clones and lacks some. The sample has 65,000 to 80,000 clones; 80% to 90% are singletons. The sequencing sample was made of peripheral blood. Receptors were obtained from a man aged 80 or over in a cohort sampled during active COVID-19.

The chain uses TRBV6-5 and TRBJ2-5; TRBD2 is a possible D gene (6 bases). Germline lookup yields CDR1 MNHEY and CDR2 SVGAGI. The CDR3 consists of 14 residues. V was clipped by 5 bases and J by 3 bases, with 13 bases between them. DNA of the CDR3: TGTGCCAGCAGTCCCGACTCGGGGGAAGAGACCCAGTACTTC. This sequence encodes CASSPDSGEETQYF.

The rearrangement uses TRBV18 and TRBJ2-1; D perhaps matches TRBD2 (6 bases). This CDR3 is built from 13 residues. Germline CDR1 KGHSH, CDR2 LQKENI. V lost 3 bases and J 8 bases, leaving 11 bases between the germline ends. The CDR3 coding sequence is TGTGCCAGCTCACCCACCCCGGGGGATGAGCAGTTCTTC. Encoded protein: CASSPTPGDEQFF.